Each of the 25 T cell receptor beta chains below was sequenced from the same sample in a study of blood T cell repertoires in COVID-19. Assay: immunoSEQ multiplex PCR; the TCRdb copy retains only in-frame clones and omits some. Of about 190,000 clones in the sample, 65% to 80% were seen once. Sequenced sample: PBMCs or T cells enriched from blood (not recorded which). All receptors derive from a woman aged 50 to 65 with acute COVID-19.

The chain carries TRBV10-1 and TRBJ1-2, with D tentatively TRBD1 (5 bases). CDR1 and CDR2 from the germline V gene are WNHNN and SYGVQD (reference sequence). This CDR3 comprises 14 residues. V shed 2 bases and J shed 3 bases, with 10 bases lying between them. Here the CDR3 reads CASSEAGIDYGYTF. The DNA for the CDR3 is TGCGCCAGCAGTGAGGCAGGGATCGACTATGGCTACACCTTC.

This chain uses TRBV11-3 with TRBJ2-5; D perhaps matches TRBD1 (5 bases). Trimming left V 1 base short and J 2 bases short, with 14 bases between. CDR1 SGHNT and CDR2 YENEEA come from the germline V gene. This CDR3 contains 16 residues. CDR3 in amino acids: CASSLGSGAAQETQYF. DNA for the CDR3: TGTGCCAGCAGCTTAGGCTCTGGGGCAGCACAAGAGACCCAGTACTTC.

The V call is TRBV9, the J call TRBJ2-6; D is unresolved. The V end was cut by 0 bases, the J end by 0 bases, with 4 bases between. Germline V gene lookup returns CDR1 SGDLS and CDR2 YYNGEE. The CDR3 contains 15 residues. CDR3: CASSVGDSGANVLTF. The CDR3 nucleotides read TGTGCCAGCAGCGTAGGCGACTCTGGGGCCAACGTCCTGACTTTC.

This rearrangement joins TRBV7-3 to TRBJ1-2; 10 bases match TRBD1. Germline CDR1 SGHTA, CDR2 FQGTGA. The CDR3 loop spans 13 amino acids. V shed 2 bases, J shed 6 bases, and the junction held 0 bases outside the gene matches. CDR3 loop: CASSLGTGDGYTF. Here the CDR3 DNA reads TGTGCCAGCAGCTTAGGGACAGGGGATGGCTACACCTTC.

The chain couples TRBV28 to TRBJ2-5; 7 positions match TRBD1. V was pared by 4 bases and J by 5 bases, with 7 bases of the junction left unmatched. CDR1 is MDHEN and CDR2 is SYDVKM in the germline V gene. The CDR3 is 14 residues long. Here the CDR3 DNA reads TGTGCCAGCAGTTCTGGACAGGCGGAGGAGACCCAGTACTTC. Its protein is CASSSGQAEETQYF.

The chain joins TRBV3-1 (or the pseudogene TRBV3-2) to TRBJ1-6; D is uncertain. CDR1 and CDR2 from the germline V gene are LGHDT and YNNKEL (reference sequence). Trimming removed 1 base from V and 8 bases from J, with 9 bases in between. The CDR3 loop spans 14 amino acids. CDR3 sequence reads: CASSQVGWDSPLHF. CDR3 sequence (DNA): TGTGCCAGCAGCCAAGTCGGGTGGGATTCACCCCTCCACTTT.

The chain recombines TRBV18 with TRBJ1-1; D perhaps matches TRBD1 (5 bases). The CDR3 length is 15 residues. The V and J ends lost 3 bases and 1 base respectively, with 12 bases between them. Germline V lookup: CDR1 KGHSH, CDR2 LQKENI. The CDR3 region has the DNA TGTGCCAGCTCACCCCCTGGAAGGGGGAACACTGAAGCTTTCTTT. This translates into CASSPPGRGNTEAFF.

This chain connects TRBV25-1 to TRBJ1-1, with a weak D call TRBD1 (6 bases). V lost 4 bases, J lost 9 bases, and 12 bases lay in between. The germline V gene encodes CDR1 MGHDK and CDR2 SYGVNS. The CDR3 sequence is 12 residues long. CDR3 in amino acids: CASSGNRVQAFF. The DNA of the CDR3 is TGTGCCAGCAGTGGAAACAGGGTACAAGCTTTCTTT.

The V and J genes are TRBV5-1 and TRBJ1-6, with 7 bases lining up with TRBD1. The CDR3 has 15 residues. J was trimmed by 5 bases and V by 4 bases; bases with no gene match: 6. Per germline, CDR1 SGHRS and CDR2 YFSETQ. Written as DNA, the CDR3 is TGCGCCAGCAGCCCAACACAGGGGAATAATTCACCCCTCCACTTT. Its translation is CASSPTQGNNSPLHF.

This chain uses TRBV28 with TRBJ1-1; TRBD1 matches 8 bases. The CDR3 consists of 13 residues. Trimming removed 7 bases from V and 6 bases from J; junction bases left unmatched: 7. CDR1 MDHEN and CDR2 SYDVKM come from the germline V gene. Written as DNA, the CDR3 is TGTGCCAGCAAAGGGACAGGTAATTCTGAAGCTTTCTTT. Amino acid sequence: CASKGTGNSEAFF.

This clone appeared once. The J gene is TRBJ2-5, the V gene TRBV11-2; D ambiguous. The CDR3 extends over 13 amino acids. Germline V gives CDR1 SGHAT, CDR2 FQNNGV. V was cut by 3 bases and J by 5 bases, with 10 bases left in between. The CDR3 nucleotides read TGTGCCAGCAGCTTTCAGGTCAAGGAGACCCAGTACTTC. Protein: CASSFQVKETQYF.

The chain couples TRBV7-3 to TRBJ1-1, with TRBD1 as a possible D gene (6 bases). The germline V gene has CDR1 SGHTA and CDR2 FQGTGA. This CDR3 is 13 amino acids long. V gave up 5 bases and J gave up 6 bases, with 13 bases separating them. The CDR3 here is CASSAQTGSEAFF. CDR3 bases: TGTGCCAGCAGCGCACAAACAGGGTCTGAAGCTTTCTTT.

The count of this clone is one. The gene calls are TRBV5-4 and TRBJ2-1; 13 bases align to TRBD2. This CDR3 is 15 amino acids long. V gave up 5 bases and J gave up 6 bases; unmatched junction bases: 5. CDR1 is SGHNT, CDR2 YYREEE, per germline (reference sequence). The CDR3 DNA reads TGTGCCAGCAGGCCCGGACTAGCGGGGGTCAATGAGCAGTTCTTC. Protein: CASRPGLAGVNEQFF.

V and J are TRBV7-9 and TRBJ1-1, with D possibly TRBD1 on 5 matching bases. Trimming pared 5 bases from V and 4 bases from J, leaving 14 bases between. Germline CDR1 and CDR2: SEHNR and FQNEAQ (reference sequence). This CDR3 is 14 amino acids long. CDR3 loop: CASSLTQGGTEAFF. The CDR3 DNA reads as TGTGCCAGCAGCCTCACCCAGGGTGGCACTGAAGCTTTCTTT. The full variable domain, its missing parts supplied by reference TRBV7-9 and TRBJ1-1, is DTGVSQNPRHKITKRGQNVTFRCDPISEHNRLYWYRQTLGQGPEFLTYFQNEAQLEKSRLLSDRFSAERPKGSFSTLEIQRTEQGDSAMYLCASSLTQGGTEAFFGQGTRLTVV.

This clone was recorded once. The chain couples TRBV7-9 to TRBJ2-5; TRBD2 matches at 10 bases. Trimming cost V 6 bases and J 5 bases; bases outside gene matches: 6. The CDR3 extends over 14 amino acids. CDR1 is SEHNR, CDR2 FQNEAQ, per germline (reference sequence). The CDR3 loop reads CASRSGTSAETQYF. The DNA of the CDR3 is TGTGCCAGCAGATCCGGGACTAGCGCCGAGACCCAGTACTTC.

This chain joins TRBV7-8 and TRBJ2-7; 8 bases are shared with TRBD1. The CDR3 is 15 amino acids. V was clipped by 3 bases and J by 1 base; unmatched bases: 5. Germline CDR1 reads SGHVS; CDR2 reads FQNEAQ. The CDR3 sequence is CASSFTGTGSYEQYV. CDR3 coding DNA: TGTGCCAGCAGCTTCACAGGGACAGGATCCTACGAGCAGTACGTC.

This clone was picked up many times. The V gene is TRBV5-1, the J gene TRBJ1-4; 8 bases map to TRBD1. V dropped 3 bases and J dropped 2; count of bases not matched to a gene: 6. Germline V gene sequence: CDR1 SGHRS, CDR2 YFSETQ. The CDR3 loop spans 16 amino acids. This CDR3 is CASSYGQGSTNEKLFF. The CDR3 DNA sequence: TGCGCCAGCAGCTATGGACAGGGATCGACTAATGAAAAACTGTTTTTT.

There are a few counts of this clone. This sequence joins TRBV13 and TRBJ2-3, with 10 bases fitting TRBD1. Trimming removed 2 bases from V and 2 bases from J; junction bases left unmatched: 13. CDR3 size: 19 residues. The germline V gene encodes CDR1 PRHDT and CDR2 FYEKMQ (reference sequence). CDR3 protein: CASSLQTYYGTGATDTQYF. CDR3 in DNA: TGTGCCAGCAGCTTACAAACCTACTACGGGACAGGGGCCACAGATACGCAGTATTTT.

This clone was detected only once. The chain has TRBV7-9 and TRBJ1-4, with TRBD1 identical over 12 bases. CDR1 and CDR2 (germline): SEHNR, FQNEAQ (reference sequence). The CDR3 sequence is 13 residues long. After removal of 4 bases from V and 17 bases from J, the junction contained 8 bases not matched to a gene. Here the CDR3 reads CASSSGQGAPFFF. CDR3 nucleotides: TGTGCCAGCAGCTCGGGACAGGGGGCCCCGTTCTTTTTT.

The chain uses TRBV18 and TRBJ1-6, with D perhaps TRBD1 (6 bases). The CDR3 is 15 residues long. Germline V CDR1 and CDR2: KGHSH, LQKENI. The V and J ends lost 6 bases and 1 base respectively, with 10 bases between them. Here the CDR3 DNA reads TGTGCCAGCTCGGCAGGACAGTCCTATAATTCACCCCTCCACTTT. Translating it yields CASSAGQSYNSPLHF.

The chain is built from TRBV5-5 and TRBJ2-7; 8 bases fit TRBD1. Germline assignment: CDR1 SGHKS and CDR2 YYEKEE (reference sequence). The CDR3 runs to 15 residues. Germline trimming cut 2 bases from V and 2 bases from J; bases unmatched to any gene: 6. CDR3 coding DNA: TGTGCCAGCAGCTTAGTGGGGACAGGAGCCTACGAGCAGTACGTC. Protein product: CASSLVGTGAYEQYV.

Written as DNA, the CDR3 is TGTGCCAGCAGCCAAAATCCCCCACAGGGAAATAATGAAAAACTGTTTTTT. It codes for CASSQNPPQGNNEKLFF. The chain links TRBV3-1 (or the pseudogene TRBV3-2) to TRBJ1-4; D may be TRBD1 (6 bases). Germline loops: CDR1 LGHDT, CDR2 YNNKEL (reference sequence). This CDR3 region has 17 residues. Trimming cost V 2 bases and J 4 bases, with 17 bases left between them.

The V gene is TRBV12-3 or TRBV12-4, the J gene TRBJ1-4; a weak D match, TRBD1 (6 bases). The CDR3 runs to 13 residues. The V end lost 3 bases, the J end lost 5 bases, and 7 bases lay between the germline ends. The CDR3 DNA sequence: TGTGCCAGCAGTTTCGACAGGAATGAAAAACTGTTTTTT. Translation: CASSFDRNEKLFF.

This rearrangement joins TRBV5-4 to TRBJ2-2, with 10 positions matching TRBD1. The CDR3 contains 17 residues. V lost 0 bases to trimming and J lost 1 base; unmatched junction nucleotides: 3. From germline, CDR1 is SGHNT and CDR2 YYREEE (reference sequence). The CDR3 sequence is CASSLGQGALNTGELFF. The CDR3 DNA reads TGTGCCAGCAGCTTGGGACAGGGGGCTTTGAACACCGGGGAGCTGTTTTTT. The complete variable domain, with remaining parts taken from reference TRBV5-4 and TRBJ2-2, reads ETGVTQSPTHLIKTRGQQVTLRCSSQSGHNTVSWYQQALGQGPQFIFQYYREEENGRGNFPPRFSGLQFPNYSSELNVNALELDDSALYLCASSLGQGALNTGELFFGEGSRLTVL.

The rearrangement joins TRBV28 to TRBJ1-4; the match to TRBD1 covers 11 bases. In germline, CDR1 is MDHEN, CDR2 SYDVKM. With 6 bases clipped from V and 7 bases from J, the junction kept 10 bases outside the gene matches. The CDR3 has 16 residues. The DNA of the CDR3 is TGTGCCAGCAGGGGGACAGGGGGGGTTAAAGGTGAAAAACTGTTTTTT. Its protein is CASRGTGGVKGEKLFF.